This TCR beta chain was captured in a study of blood T cell repertoires in COVID-19. Looking at the study overall: Sources were T cells, B-cell-depleted T cells, or PBMCs; the material itself was cDNA or gDNA.

In the original workflow: Cell counts per sample came from amplifying reference gene primers. TCRdb keeps only in-frame clones here, not all; method: immunoSEQ multiplex PCR. V and J calls and clone size are given by that table; D and trimming were obtained from the DNA. The profile shows about 360,000 clones, 87% of them singletons. Participant ages covered about 18 to 90 years across about 22 US areas. V was pared by 0 bases and J by 5 bases, with 3 bases of the junction left unmatched. The germline V gene encodes CDR1 SEHNR and CDR2 FQNEAQ (reference sequence). This CDR3 contains 14 residues. The sequence derives from a man aged 35-49 years in a cohort exposed to, infected with or recovered from COVID-19 (not recorded which). The sample consisted of PBMCs or T cells enriched from blood (not recorded which). The genes are TRBV7-9 and TRBJ2-7, with 8 bases identical to TRBD2. The CDR3 region is CASSLASGKDEQYF. As DNA, the CDR3 is TGTGCCAGCAGCTTAGCTAGCGGGAAGGACGAGCAGTACTTC.